The entry that follows covers one T cell receptor (beta chain) sequence. What it binds is not known. The sample is drawn from a study of CD4 T cells in relation to SARS-CoV-2 and coronaviruses. About the research overall: Patient ages ranged from 21 to 72, median 38. Study conclusions and caveats: No crossreactivity against non-spike viral proteins was tested here. In around 67% of donors, memory CD4+ clonotypes crossrecognized SARS-CoV-2 and at least one common cold coronavirus spike.

For 10 days, roughly 9 x 10^4 sorted CD4+ cells grew with T cell-depleted PBMCs and CEF. Germline trimming cut 2 bases from V and 5 bases from J; bases unmatched to any gene: 1. This CDR3 region has 13 residues. Germline-derived CDR1 and CDR2 are SGHRS and YFSETQ. Generated by immunoSEQ multiplex PCR, the TCRdb table keeps only in-frame clones and is missing some. The sample shows just over 35,000 clones, 77% of them seen only once. Sequenced input: memory CD4+ T cells from PBMCs, cultured in vitro. The rearrangement joins TRBV5-1 to TRBJ2-7; 10 nucleotides agree with TRBD1. The TCR was taken from an adult with COVID-19. CDR3 sequence: CASSLGQGDEQYF. The CDR3 region has the DNA TGCGCCAGCAGCTTAGGACAGGGGGACGAGCAGTACTTC.